The 9 T cell receptor beta chains given below trace back to one sample, sequenced in a study of cytomegalovirus exposure and HLA in healthy donors (dated by TCRdb to the late 2010s). Receptor amplification or capture employed the immunoSEQ multiplex PCR assay. The multiplex PCR relied on a mix of 60 forward primers for TCR Vbeta segments and 13 reverse primers for TCR Jbeta segments. The source is immuneACCESS, and TCRdb retained only in-frame sequences with V and J called. Part of the clones is not carried over; for the studies checked, unresolved V genes explain less than half of this, and the remainder is unexplained. The sample table shows under 130,000 clones, and 74% are seen once. Of the sample, roughly 2.7% is held by the ten largest clones. Sequenced sample: PBMCs. These receptors came from a man aged 45-60 years in good health and CMV-seropositive.

The V and J genes are TRBV10-3 and TRBJ1-1, with TRBD1 matching 8 bases. The CDR3 is 13 residues long. Germline V CDR1 and CDR2: ENHRY, SYGVKD. Trimming took 6 bases from V and 2 from J; bases not matched to a gene: 2. CDR3 nucleotide sequence: TGTGCCATCAGGGGACAGGCAAACACTGAAGCTTTCTTT. Its protein is CAIRGQANTEAFF.

Notes on this clone: Other DNA sequences of this sample code for an identical CDR3. The chain links TRBV2 to TRBJ2-2, with TRBD1 identical over 10 bases. Germline loops: CDR1 SNHLY, CDR2 FYNNEI. The CDR3 runs 14 residues. The DNA for the CDR3 is TGTGCTTCCCGGCGGACAGGGGGAACCGGGGAGCTGTTTTTT. Its translation: CASRRTGGTGELFF.

This clone was detected once. The genes are TRBV5-8 and TRBJ2-5; TRBD2 might be the D (5 bases). The CDR3 spans 14 residues. Germline lookup yields CDR1 SGHTS and CDR2 YDEGEE. Trimming stripped 4 bases from V and 2 bases from J, with 12 bases between. This CDR3 is CASSPQPGQETQYF. The CDR3 nucleotides are TGTGCCAGCAGCCCCCAACCGGGGCAAGAGACCCAGTACTTC. Filled out from reference TRBV5-8 and TRBJ2-5, the complete variable domain reads EAGVTQSPTHLIKTRGQQATLRCSPISGHTSVYWYQQALGLGLQFLLWYDEGEERNRGNFPPRFSGRQFPNYSSELNVNALELEDSALYLCASSPQPGQETQYFGPGTRLLVL.

The chain combines TRBV28 with TRBJ1-2; D remains unclear. V dropped 7 bases and J dropped 3 bases, with 18 bases sitting between them. Germline CDR1 is MDHEN and CDR2 is SYDVKM. The CDR3 has 15 residues. The CDR3 sequence is CASNTPGGLDYGYTF. The CDR3 DNA sequence: TGTGCCAGCAACACACCGGGAGGGCTTGACTATGGCTACACCTTC.

The V gene is TRBV19, the J gene TRBJ1-2; 9 bases align to TRBD1. The CDR3 spans 16 residues. V gave up 3 bases and J gave up 4 bases; unmatched junction bases: 9. Germline-derived CDR1 and CDR2 are LNHDA and SQIVND (reference sequence). CDR3 residues: CASSIRHRGRRYGYTF. As DNA, the CDR3 is TGTGCCAGTAGTATTCGCCACAGGGGGCGGCGCTATGGCTACACCTTC.

This chain links TRBV6-1 with TRBJ2-7; TRBD2 might be the D (5 bases). CDR1 MNHNS and CDR2 SASEGT come from the germline V gene. Trimming removed 5 bases from V and 7 bases from J, with 9 bases in between. CDR3 length: 11 amino acids. The CDR3 bases are TGTGCCAGCAGTTACGAGGGAGAGCAGTACTTC. Its translation: CASSYEGEQYF.

The rearrangement links TRBV5-5 to TRBJ1-4, with 7 bases lining up with TRBD1. J gave up 8 bases and V 2 bases, and 9 bases lay outside the gene matches. CDR1 is SGHKS, CDR2 YYEKEE, per germline (reference sequence). The CDR3 is 15 amino acids. This CDR3 reads CASSFIPGRGEKLFF. The CDR3, as DNA: TGTGCCAGCAGCTTCATACCGGGCAGGGGGGAAAAACTGTTTTTT.

This clone was observed a few times. This rearrangement joins TRBV5-1 to TRBJ1-2, with D possibly being TRBD1 (6 bases). The CDR3 totals 13 residues. V lost 2 bases and J 8 bases, leaving 13 bases between the germline ends. Germline V gene lookup returns CDR1 SGHRS and CDR2 YFSETQ. The CDR3 region is CASSLGQLWGYTF. The CDR3 coding sequence is TGCGCCAGCAGCTTAGGACAGCTTTGGGGCTACACCTTC.

This clone was counted only a few times. The chain carries TRBV5-1 and TRBJ1-6; TRBD1 aligns across 8 bases. The germline V gene encodes CDR1 SGHRS and CDR2 YFSETQ. The CDR3 length is 14 residues. V lost 4 bases, J lost 8 bases, and 5 bases stayed unmatched. CDR3 sequence: CASSRGQVDSPLHF. The CDR3 bases are TGCGCCAGCAGCCGGGGACAGGTTGATTCACCCCTCCACTTT. Filled out from reference TRBV5-1 and TRBJ1-6, the complete variable domain reads KAGVTQTPRYLIKTRGQQVTLSCSPISGHRSVSWYQQTPGQGLQFLFEYFSETQRNKGNFPGRFSGRQFSNSRSEMNVSTLELGDSALYLCASSRGQVDSPLHFGNGTRLTVT.